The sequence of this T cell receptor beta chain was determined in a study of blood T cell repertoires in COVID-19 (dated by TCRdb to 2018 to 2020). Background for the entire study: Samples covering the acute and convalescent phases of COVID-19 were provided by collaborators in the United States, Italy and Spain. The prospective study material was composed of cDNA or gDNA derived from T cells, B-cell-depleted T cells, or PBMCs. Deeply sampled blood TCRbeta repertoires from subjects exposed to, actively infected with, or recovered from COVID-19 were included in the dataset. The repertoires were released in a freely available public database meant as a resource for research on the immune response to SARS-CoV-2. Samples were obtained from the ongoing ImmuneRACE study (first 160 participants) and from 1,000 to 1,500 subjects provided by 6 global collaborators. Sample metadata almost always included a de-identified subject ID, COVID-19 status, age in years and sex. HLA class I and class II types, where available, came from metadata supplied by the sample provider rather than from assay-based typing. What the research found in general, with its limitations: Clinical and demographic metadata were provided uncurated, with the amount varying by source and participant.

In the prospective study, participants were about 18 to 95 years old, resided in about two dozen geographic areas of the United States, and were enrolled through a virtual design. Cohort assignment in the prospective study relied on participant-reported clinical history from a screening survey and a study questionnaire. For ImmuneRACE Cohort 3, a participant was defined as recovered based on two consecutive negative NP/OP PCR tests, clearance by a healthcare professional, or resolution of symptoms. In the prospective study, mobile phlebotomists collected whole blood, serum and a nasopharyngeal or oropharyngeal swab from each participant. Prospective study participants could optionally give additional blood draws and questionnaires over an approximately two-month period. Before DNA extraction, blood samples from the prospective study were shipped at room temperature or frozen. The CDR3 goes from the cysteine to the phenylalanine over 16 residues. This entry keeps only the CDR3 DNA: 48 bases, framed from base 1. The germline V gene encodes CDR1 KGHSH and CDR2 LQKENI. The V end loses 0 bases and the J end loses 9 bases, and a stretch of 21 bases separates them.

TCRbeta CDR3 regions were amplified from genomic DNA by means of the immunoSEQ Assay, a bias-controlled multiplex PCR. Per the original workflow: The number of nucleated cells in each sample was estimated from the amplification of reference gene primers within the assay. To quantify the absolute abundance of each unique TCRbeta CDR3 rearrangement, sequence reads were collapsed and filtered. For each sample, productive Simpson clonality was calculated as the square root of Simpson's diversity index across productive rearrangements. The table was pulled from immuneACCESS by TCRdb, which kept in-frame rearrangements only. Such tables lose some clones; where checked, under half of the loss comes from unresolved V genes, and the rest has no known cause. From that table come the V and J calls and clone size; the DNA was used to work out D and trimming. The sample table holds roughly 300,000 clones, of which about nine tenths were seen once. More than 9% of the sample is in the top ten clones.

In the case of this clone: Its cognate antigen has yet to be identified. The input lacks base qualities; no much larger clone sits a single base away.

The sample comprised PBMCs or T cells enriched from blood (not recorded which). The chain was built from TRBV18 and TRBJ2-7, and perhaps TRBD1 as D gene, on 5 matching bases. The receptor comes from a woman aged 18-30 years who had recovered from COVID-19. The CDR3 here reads CASSPPGRTNDLGQYF. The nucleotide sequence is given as TGTGCCAGCTCACCACCGGGGCGGACCAACGATTTAGGGCAGTACTTC.